What follows are 20 T cell receptor beta chains derived from one specimen sequenced in a study of Ad26.COV2.S vaccination and SARS-CoV-2 variants (dated by TCRdb to the early 2020s). Receptor libraries were prepared by the immunoSEQ multiplex PCR assay. Imported from immuneACCESS, the table was reduced by TCRdb to in-frame sequences with V and J called. These copies leave out some clones; in studies compared against another copy, an unresolved V gene accounts for under half, and the cause of the remainder is not known. The sample records around 340,000 clones, 88% of which are singletons. Of the sample, roughly 6% is held by the ten largest clones. The sample's treatment or condition label is to be understood as: 15 to 20 received Ad26.COV2.S at low or high dose, single or two shots; 5 received placebo; per-sample allocation not given. For vaccine and placebo recipients, repertoires were sequenced using samples collected on day 63 after the first injection.

The sequences come from peripheral blood, collected in a trial of Ad26.COV2.S vaccine versus placebo. The receptors originated from a person between 18 and 60 years old who received the Ad26.COV2.S COVID-19 vaccine or a placebo.

The chain employs TRBV3-1 (or the pseudogene TRBV3-2) and TRBJ1-5; TRBD1 aligns across 8 bases. V shed 1 base and J 7 bases; nucleotides not matched to a gene: 3. The CDR3 sequence is 14 residues long. In germline, CDR1 is LGHDT, CDR2 YNNKEL (reference sequence). In DNA, the CDR3 is TGTGCCAGCAGCCAAGCAGGGGGCGACCAGCCCCAGCATTTT. It yields the protein CASSQAGGDQPQHF.

J is TRBJ2-7 and V is TRBV27; a possible D gene is TRBD1 (6 bases). Trimming took off 5 bases at V and 3 bases at J, with 14 bases between the two ends. The CDR3 extends over 14 amino acids. Germline V gene data show CDR1 as MNHEY and CDR2 as SMNVEV (reference sequence). CDR3 region: CASSPTGHLYEQYF. Written as DNA, the CDR3 is TGTGCCAGCAGTCCGACGGGACACCTCTACGAGCAGTACTTC.

V usage is TRBV4-1 and J usage is TRBJ2-3, with D possibly being TRBD1 (6 bases). Germline V gene data show CDR1 as MGHRA and CDR2 as YSYEKL. Trimming removed 2 bases at V and 6 bases at J, with 15 bases between. The CDR3 consists of 15 residues. The CDR3 loop reads CASSQSGTSHDTQYF. The CDR3 nucleotides are TGCGCCAGCAGCCAATCCGGGACATCCCATGATACGCAGTATTTT.

A word on this clone: The sample contains more than one DNA sequence encoding this CDR3. The DNA of the CDR3 is TGTGCCAGTAGTATACAAACAGGGGGAAATCAGCCCCAGCATTTT. As protein: CASSIQTGGNQPQHF. The V call is TRBV19, the J call TRBJ1-5, with 8 bases that match TRBD1. The CDR3 extends over 15 amino acids. Germline V CDR1 and CDR2: LNHDA, SQIVND (reference sequence). With 2 bases clipped from V and 4 bases from J, the junction kept 4 bases outside the gene matches.

The chain uses TRBV28 and TRBJ2-4, with D possibly being TRBD1 or TRBD2 (6 bases each). V was clipped by 2 bases and J by 5 bases, with 10 bases between them. In germline, CDR1 is MDHEN, CDR2 SYDVKM. The length of the CDR3 is 14 residues. CDR3 residues: CASSLRGAQNIQYF. Here the CDR3 DNA reads TGTGCCAGCAGTTTAAGGGGGGCCCAAAACATTCAGTACTTC.

To note about this clone: Additional DNA sequences in this sample encode the identical CDR3. V gene TRBV7-2 combines with J gene TRBJ2-1, with D uncertain. The CDR3 contains 14 residues. Germline values: CDR1 SGHTA, CDR2 FQGNSA. The V end was cut by 4 bases, the J end by 0 bases, with 7 bases between. The DNA for the CDR3 is TGTGCCAGCAGCTCCAGGAGCTCCTACAATGAGCAGTTCTTC. Its translation: CASSSRSSYNEQFF.

The chain uses TRBV10-3 and TRBJ1-2; a weak D match, TRBD1 (6 bases). CDR3 length equals 12 residues. V lost 10 bases and J 4 bases, leaving 13 bases between the germline ends. Germline V gives CDR1 ENHRY, CDR2 SYGVKD. CDR3 amino acids: CANQGSPYGYTF. DNA of the CDR3: TGTGCCAACCAGGGGTCTCCCTATGGCTACACCTTC.

This chain connects TRBV7-2 to TRBJ1-2; D gene ambiguous. The V gene lost 6 bases and the J gene lost 3 bases, with 11 bases spanning the gap. Germline V gene sequence: CDR1 SGHTA, CDR2 FQGNSA. The CDR3 is made up of 13 amino acids. This CDR3 reads CASSSDRDYGYTF. The CDR3 coding sequence is TGTGCCAGCAGTTCGGACCGAGACTATGGCTACACCTTC.

This sequence joins TRBV5-8 and TRBJ1-1; 7 bases are a match to TRBD1. J gave up 3 bases and V 4 bases, and 6 bases lay outside the gene matches. The germline gives CDR1 SGHTS, CDR2 YDEGEE. CDR3 length equals 14 residues. The CDR3 DNA sequence: TGTGCCAGCAGCCCCCGGGACAGATACACTGAAGCTTTCTTT. Encoded protein: CASSPRDRYTEAFF.

The chain has TRBV5-4 and TRBJ1-6; 7 bases are a match to TRBD1. There are 14 residues in the CDR3. The germline gives CDR1 SGHNT, CDR2 YYREEE (reference sequence). J was trimmed by 5 bases and V by 3 bases; bases with no gene match: 2. The CDR3 DNA is TGTGCCAGCAGCTCACAGGGGAATAATTCACCCCTCCACTTT. It specifies CASSSQGNNSPLHF.

Only a few counts were recorded for this clone. This chain connects TRBV5-4 to TRBJ1-2; D gene uncertain. Germline V gene sequence: CDR1 SGHNT, CDR2 YYREEE (reference sequence). The V end was cut by 0 bases, the J end by 2 bases, with 11 bases between. This CDR3 is 15 amino acids long. CDR3 amino acids: CASSLGAGGNYGYTF. Here the CDR3 DNA reads TGTGCCAGCAGCTTGGGGGCCGGCGGAAACTATGGCTACACCTTC.

The V call is TRBV7-9, the J call TRBJ1-1; D call uncertain. From germline, CDR1 is SEHNR and CDR2 FQNEAQ (reference sequence). Trimming removed 3 bases at V and 3 bases at J, with 14 bases between. The CDR3 length is 15 residues. The CDR3 protein is CASSLRLGVHTEAFF. CDR3 bases: TGTGCCAGCAGCTTGCGATTGGGAGTACACACTGAAGCTTTCTTT.

This rearrangement joins TRBV5-1 to TRBJ1-3, with D unclear. Trimming took 0 bases from V and 3 from J, leaving 7 bases between them. The CDR3 contains 14 residues. The germline V gene encodes CDR1 SGHRS and CDR2 YFSETQ. The CDR3 DNA sequence: TGCGCCAGCAGCTTGGGGCAGGTTGGAAACACCATATATTTT. This gives the protein CASSLGQVGNTIYF.

The chain has TRBV15 and TRBJ2-7, with D maybe TRBD1 (5 bases). The CDR3 length is 16 residues. Trimming shortened V by 1 base and J by 7 bases, and 20 bases separated the two germline ends. Germline CDR1 reads LNHNV; CDR2 reads YYDKDF (reference sequence). The CDR3 sequence is CATSRVPLPEGDEQYF. The CDR3, as DNA: TGTGCCACCAGCAGAGTTCCACTCCCCGAAGGGGATGAGCAGTACTTC.

The chain employs TRBV5-4 and TRBJ1-1; tentatively, D is TRBD1 (5 bases). V was clipped by 4 bases and J by 4 bases, with 17 bases between them. The length of the CDR3 is 15 residues. The germline V gene encodes CDR1 SGHNT and CDR2 YYREEE (reference sequence). The CDR3 bases are TGTGCCAGCAGCCCGCCTGGTAGGGGAGGCACTGAAGCTTTCTTT. It is translated as CASSPPGRGGTEAFF. Using reference TRBV5-4 and TRBJ1-1 for the parts outside the CDR3, the full variable domain is ETGVTQSPTHLIKTRGQQVTLRCSSQSGHNTVSWYQQALGQGPQFIFQYYREEENGRGNFPPRFSGLQFPNYSSELNVNALELDDSALYLCASSPPGRGGTEAFFGQGTRLTVV.

V usage is TRBV6-5 and J usage is TRBJ2-1; no firm D call. Per the germline V gene, CDR1 is MNHEY and CDR2 is SVGAGI. V lost 6 bases and J lost 8, with 5 bases in between. The CDR3 contains 10 residues. DNA of the CDR3: TGTGCCAGCAGGGCCCATGAGCAGTTCTTC. This encodes CASRAHEQFF.

This chain links TRBV6-4 with TRBJ2-2; 9 bases match TRBD1. V lost 2 bases to trimming and J lost 5 bases; unmatched junction nucleotides: 6. In germline, CDR1 is MRHNA, CDR2 SNTAGT. The CDR3 loop spans 16 amino acids. Written as DNA, the CDR3 is TGTGCCAGCAGTGACACCGGGACAGGGCATACCGGGGAGCTGTTTTTT. It translates to CASSDTGTGHTGELFF.

V usage is TRBV5-1 and J usage is TRBJ2-5; D may be TRBD1 (5 bases). The CDR3 is 14 amino acids. Trimming cost V 2 bases and J 1 base, with 9 bases left between them. The germline V gene has CDR1 SGHRS and CDR2 YFSETQ. CDR3 amino acids: CASSFGHLQETQYF. In nucleotides, the CDR3 is TGCGCCAGCAGCTTTGGACACCTCCAAGAGACCCAGTACTTC. Drawing the rest from reference TRBV5-1 and TRBJ2-5, the complete variable domain is KAGVTQTPRYLIKTRGQQVTLSCSPISGHRSVSWYQQTPGQGLQFLFEYFSETQRNKGNFPGRFSGRQFSNSRSEMNVSTLELGDSALYLCASSFGHLQETQYFGPGTRLLVL.

The chain uses TRBV9 and TRBJ1-6; no clear D gene. Germline CDR1 reads SGDLS; CDR2 reads YYNGEE. The CDR3 consists of 17 residues. Trimming cost V 3 bases and J 6 bases, with 19 bases left between them. As DNA, the CDR3 is TGTGCCAGCAGCGCGTACCCCCGAGACATCCTTAATTCACCCCTCCACTTT. Protein sequence: CASSAYPRDILNSPLHF.

The chain couples TRBV7-2 to TRBJ2-1, with D perhaps matching TRBD2 (5 bases). Germline CDR1 SGHTA, CDR2 FQGNSA. This CDR3 has 16 residues. V lost 5 bases and J lost 9, with 23 bases in between. DNA of the CDR3: TGTGCCAGCAGCCCCCGGGGAGACGGCTGGGGTCTTGAGCAGTTCTTC. It translates to CASSPRGDGWGLEQFF.